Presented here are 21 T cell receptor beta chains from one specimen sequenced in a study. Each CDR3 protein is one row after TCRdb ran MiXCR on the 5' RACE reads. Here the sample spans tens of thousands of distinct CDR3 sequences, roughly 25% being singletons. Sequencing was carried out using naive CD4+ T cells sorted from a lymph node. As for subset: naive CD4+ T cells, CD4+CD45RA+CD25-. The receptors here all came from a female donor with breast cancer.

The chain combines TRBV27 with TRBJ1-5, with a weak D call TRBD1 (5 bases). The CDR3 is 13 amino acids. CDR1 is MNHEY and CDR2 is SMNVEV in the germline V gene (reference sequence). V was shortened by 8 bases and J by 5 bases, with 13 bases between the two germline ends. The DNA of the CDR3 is TGTGCCAGCGCGGGGCGGGAAGATCAGCCCCAGCATTTT. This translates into CASAGREDQPQHF.

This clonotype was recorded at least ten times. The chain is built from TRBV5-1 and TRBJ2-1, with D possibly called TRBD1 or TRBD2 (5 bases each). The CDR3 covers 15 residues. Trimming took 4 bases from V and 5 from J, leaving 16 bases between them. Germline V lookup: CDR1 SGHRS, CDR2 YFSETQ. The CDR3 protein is CASSAWGIMDNEQFF. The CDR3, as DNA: TGCGCCAGCAGCGCATGGGGGATTATGGACAATGAGCAGTTCTTC.

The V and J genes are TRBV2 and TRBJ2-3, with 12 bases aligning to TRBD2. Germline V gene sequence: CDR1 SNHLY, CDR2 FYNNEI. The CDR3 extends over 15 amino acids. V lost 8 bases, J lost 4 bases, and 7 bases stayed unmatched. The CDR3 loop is CASGALAGGADTQYF. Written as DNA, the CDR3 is TGTGCCAGCGGCGCTCTAGCGGGGGGGGCAGATACGCAGTATTTT. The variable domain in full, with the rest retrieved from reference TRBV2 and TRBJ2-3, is EPEVTQTPSHQVTQMGQEVILRCVPISNHLYFYWYRQILGQKVEFLVSFYNNEISEKSEIFDDQFSVERPDGSNFTLKIRSTKLEDSAMYFCASGALAGGADTQYFGPGTRLTVL.

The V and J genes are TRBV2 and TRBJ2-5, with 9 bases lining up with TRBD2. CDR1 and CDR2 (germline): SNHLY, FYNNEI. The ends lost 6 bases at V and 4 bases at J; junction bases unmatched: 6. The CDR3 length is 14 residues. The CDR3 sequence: CASSRTSAAETQYF. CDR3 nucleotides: TGTGCCAGCAGCCGGACTAGCGCCGCAGAGACCCAGTACTTC.

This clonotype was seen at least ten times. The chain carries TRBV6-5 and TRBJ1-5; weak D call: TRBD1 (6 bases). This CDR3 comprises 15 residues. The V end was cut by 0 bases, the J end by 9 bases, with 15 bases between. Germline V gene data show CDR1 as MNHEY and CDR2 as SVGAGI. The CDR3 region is CASSYSKQGPWPQHF. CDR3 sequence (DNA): TGTGCCAGCAGTTACTCGAAACAGGGCCCATGGCCCCAGCATTTT.

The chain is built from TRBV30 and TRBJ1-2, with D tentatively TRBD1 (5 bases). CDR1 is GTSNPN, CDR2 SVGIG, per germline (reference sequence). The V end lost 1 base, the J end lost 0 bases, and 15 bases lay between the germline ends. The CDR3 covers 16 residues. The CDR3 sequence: CAWSGQGMDSNYGYTF. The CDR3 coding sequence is TGTGCCTGGAGTGGGCAGGGAATGGATTCTAACTATGGCTACACCTTC.

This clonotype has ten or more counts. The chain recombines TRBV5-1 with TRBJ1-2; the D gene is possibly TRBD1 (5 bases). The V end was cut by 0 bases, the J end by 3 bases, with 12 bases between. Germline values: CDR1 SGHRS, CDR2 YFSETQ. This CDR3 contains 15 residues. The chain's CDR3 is CASSLDGRADYGYTF. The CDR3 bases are TGCGCCAGCAGCTTGGATGGCAGGGCGGACTATGGCTACACCTTC.

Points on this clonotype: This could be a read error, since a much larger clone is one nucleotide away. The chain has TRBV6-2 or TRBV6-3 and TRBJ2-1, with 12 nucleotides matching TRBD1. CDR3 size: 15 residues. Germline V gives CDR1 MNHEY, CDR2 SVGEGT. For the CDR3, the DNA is TGTGCCGGCAGTACCGGGACAGGGGGCTTTAATGAGCAGTTCTTC. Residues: CAGSTGTGGFNEQFF.

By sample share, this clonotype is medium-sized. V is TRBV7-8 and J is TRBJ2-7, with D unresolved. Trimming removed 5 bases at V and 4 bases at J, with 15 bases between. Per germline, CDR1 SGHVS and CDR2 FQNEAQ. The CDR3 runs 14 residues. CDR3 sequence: CASSPPRQSYEQYF. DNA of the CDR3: TGTGCCAGCAGCCCCCCGAGGCAGTCTTACGAGCAGTACTTC.

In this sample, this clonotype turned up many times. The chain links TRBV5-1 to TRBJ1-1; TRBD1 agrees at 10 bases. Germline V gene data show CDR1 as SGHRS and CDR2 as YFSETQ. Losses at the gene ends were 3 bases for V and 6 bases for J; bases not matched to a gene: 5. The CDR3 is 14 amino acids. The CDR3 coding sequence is TGCGCCAGCAGCTCTACCGGGACAGGGGCTGAAGCTTTCTTT. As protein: CASSSTGTGAEAFF.

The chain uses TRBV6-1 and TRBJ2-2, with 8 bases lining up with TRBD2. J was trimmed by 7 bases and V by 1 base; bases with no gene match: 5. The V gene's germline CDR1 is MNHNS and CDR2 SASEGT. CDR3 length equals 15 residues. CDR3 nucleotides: TGTGCCAGCAGTGAAGGACTAGCGCTTGTCGGGGAGCTGTTTTTT. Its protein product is CASSEGLALVGELFF.

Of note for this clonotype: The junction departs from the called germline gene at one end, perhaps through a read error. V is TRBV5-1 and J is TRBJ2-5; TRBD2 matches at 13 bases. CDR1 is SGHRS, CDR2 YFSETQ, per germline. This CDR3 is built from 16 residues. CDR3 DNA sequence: TGCGTCAGCAGCCCCGGACTAGCGGGAGTGGAAGAGACCCAGTACTTC. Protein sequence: CVSSPGLAGVEETQYF.

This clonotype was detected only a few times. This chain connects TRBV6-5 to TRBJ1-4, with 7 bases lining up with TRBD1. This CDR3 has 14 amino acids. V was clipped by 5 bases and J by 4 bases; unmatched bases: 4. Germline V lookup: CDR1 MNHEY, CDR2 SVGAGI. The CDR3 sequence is CASSRRDSNEKLFF. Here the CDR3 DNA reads TGTGCCAGCAGTCGCCGGGACAGTAATGAAAAACTGTTTTTT.

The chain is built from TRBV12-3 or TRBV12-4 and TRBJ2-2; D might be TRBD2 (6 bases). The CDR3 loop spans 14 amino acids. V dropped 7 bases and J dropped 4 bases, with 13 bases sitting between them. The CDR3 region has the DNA TGTGCCAGCAAACTCGGGAGAACCACCGGGGAGCTGTTTTTT. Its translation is CASKLGRTTGELFF.

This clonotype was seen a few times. The CDR3, as DNA: TGTGCCAGTATCAACGTCACAAGGAACACTGAAGCTTTCTTT. This encodes CASINVTRNTEAFF. V gene TRBV19 combines with J gene TRBJ1-1; D is unclear. The CDR3 totals 14 residues. The germline V and J ends were trimmed by 7 bases and 1 base, with 13 bases remaining between them. Per germline, CDR1 LNHDA and CDR2 SQIVND (reference sequence). The whole variable domain, filled in from reference TRBV19 and TRBJ1-1, reads DGGITQSPKYLFRKEGQNVTLSCEQNLNHDAMYWYRQDPGQGLRLIYYSQIVNDFQKGDIAEGYSVSREKKESFPLTVTSAQKNPTAFYLCASINVTRNTEAFFGQGTRLTVV.

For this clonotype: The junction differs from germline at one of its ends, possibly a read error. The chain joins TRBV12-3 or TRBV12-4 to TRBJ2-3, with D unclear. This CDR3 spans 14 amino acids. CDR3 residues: CTSSLGDSTDTQYF. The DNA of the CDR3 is TGTACCAGCAGTTTAGGAGATAGCACAGATACGCAGTATTTT.

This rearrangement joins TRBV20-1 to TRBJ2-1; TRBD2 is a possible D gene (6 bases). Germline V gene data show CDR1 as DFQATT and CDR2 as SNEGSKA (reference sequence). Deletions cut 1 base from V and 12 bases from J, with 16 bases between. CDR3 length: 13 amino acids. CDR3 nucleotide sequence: TGCAGTGCTAGAGCCAGGGCCGGGAGTGGGCAGTTCTTC. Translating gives CSARARAGSGQFF.

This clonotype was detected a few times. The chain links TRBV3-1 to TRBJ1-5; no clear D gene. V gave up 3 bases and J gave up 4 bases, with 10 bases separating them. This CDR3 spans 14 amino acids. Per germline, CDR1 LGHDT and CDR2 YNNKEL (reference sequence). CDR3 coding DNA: TGTGCCAGCAGCCAGTCGGGCCAAAATCAGCCCCAGCATTTT. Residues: CASSQSGQNQPQHF.

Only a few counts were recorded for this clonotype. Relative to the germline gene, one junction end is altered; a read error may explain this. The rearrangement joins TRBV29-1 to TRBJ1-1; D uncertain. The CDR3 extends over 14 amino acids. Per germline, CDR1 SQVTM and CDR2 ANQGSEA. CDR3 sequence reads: CSAEASGVNTEAFF. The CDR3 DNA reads TGCAGCGCTGAAGCAAGCGGGGTGAACACTGAAGCTTTCTTT.

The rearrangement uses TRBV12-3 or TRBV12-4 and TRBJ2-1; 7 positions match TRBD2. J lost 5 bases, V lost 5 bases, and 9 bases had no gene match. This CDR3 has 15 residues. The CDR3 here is CASSPPVGRDNEQFF. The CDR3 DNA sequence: TGTGCCAGCAGTCCTCCCGTGGGGAGGGACAATGAGCAGTTCTTC.

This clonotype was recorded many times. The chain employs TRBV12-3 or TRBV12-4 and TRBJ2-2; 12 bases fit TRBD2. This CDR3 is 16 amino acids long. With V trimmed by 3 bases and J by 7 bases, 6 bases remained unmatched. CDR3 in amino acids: CASSFLAGGPGGELFF. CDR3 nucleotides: TGTGCCAGCAGTTTTCTAGCGGGAGGGCCTGGCGGGGAGCTGTTTTTT.